Reported below is one T cell receptor (beta chain). The sample belongs to a study of blood T cell repertoires in COVID-19. TCRdb's copy holds only in-frame clones and misses some; the assay was immunoSEQ multiplex PCR. The top ten hold about 3% of the sample, which has some 350,000 clones, roughly 87% seen once. This CDR3 comprises 15 residues. V shed 1 base and J 4 bases; nucleotides not matched to a gene: 6. Per germline, CDR1 SGHRS and CDR2 YFSETQ. Those enrolled, adults aged about 18 to 89 years, came from around 24 US areas. Self-reported history from a screening survey and questionnaire set each donor's cohort.

This receptor was identified in a woman in her thirties who had recovered from COVID-19. The chain joins TRBV5-1 to TRBJ2-5; 8 nucleotides match TRBD1. Sequencing input: PBMCs or T cells enriched from blood (not recorded which). The DNA of the CDR3 is TGCGCCAGCAGCTTGTCGCAGGGGGCAGGAGAGACCCAGTACTTC. This sequence encodes CASSLSQGAGETQYF. Full variable domain (remainder filled in from reference TRBV5-1 and TRBJ2-5): KAGVTQTPRYLIKTRGQQVTLSCSPISGHRSVSWYQQTPGQGLQFLFEYFSETQRNKGNFPGRFSGRQFSNSRSEMNVSTLELGDSALYLCASSLSQGAGETQYFGPGTRLLVL.